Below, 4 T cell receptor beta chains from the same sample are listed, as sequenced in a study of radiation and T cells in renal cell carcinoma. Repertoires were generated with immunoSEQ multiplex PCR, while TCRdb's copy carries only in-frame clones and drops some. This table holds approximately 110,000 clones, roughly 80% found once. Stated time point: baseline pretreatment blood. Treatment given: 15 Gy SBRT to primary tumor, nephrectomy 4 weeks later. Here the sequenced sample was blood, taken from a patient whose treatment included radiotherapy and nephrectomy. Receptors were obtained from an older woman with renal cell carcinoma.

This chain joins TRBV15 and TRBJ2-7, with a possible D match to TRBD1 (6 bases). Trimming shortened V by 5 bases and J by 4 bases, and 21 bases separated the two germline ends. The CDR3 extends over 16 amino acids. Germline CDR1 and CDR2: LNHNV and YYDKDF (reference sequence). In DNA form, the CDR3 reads TGTGCCACCAGCCCCCTCCCGACAGGTTCGGGATACGAGCAGTACTTC. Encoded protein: CATSPLPTGSGYEQYF.

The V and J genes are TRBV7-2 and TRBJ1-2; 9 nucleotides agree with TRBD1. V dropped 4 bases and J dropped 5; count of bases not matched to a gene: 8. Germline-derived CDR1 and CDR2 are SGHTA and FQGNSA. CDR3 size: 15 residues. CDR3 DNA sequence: TGTGCCAGCAGCTCTCTTTGGACAGGGGATTATGGCTACACCTTC. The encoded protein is CASSSLWTGDYGYTF. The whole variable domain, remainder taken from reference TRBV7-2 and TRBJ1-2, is GAGVSQSPSNKVTEKGKDVELRCDPISGHTALYWYRQSLGQGLEFLIYFQGNSAPDKSGLPSDRFSAERTGGSVSTLTIQRTQQEDSAVYLCASSSLWTGDYGYTFGSGTRLTVV.

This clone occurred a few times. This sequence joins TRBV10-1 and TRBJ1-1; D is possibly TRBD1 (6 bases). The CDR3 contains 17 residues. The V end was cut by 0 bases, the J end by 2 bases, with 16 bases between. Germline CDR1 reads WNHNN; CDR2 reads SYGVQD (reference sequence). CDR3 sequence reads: CASSESERGAANTEAFF. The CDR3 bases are TGCGCCAGCAGTGAGTCTGAAAGGGGGGCCGCAAACACTGAAGCTTTCTTT.

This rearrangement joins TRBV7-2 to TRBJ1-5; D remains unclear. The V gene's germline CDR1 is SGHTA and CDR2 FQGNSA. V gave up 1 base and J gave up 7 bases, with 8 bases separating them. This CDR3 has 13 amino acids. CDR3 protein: CASSLVQVQPQHF. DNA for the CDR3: TGTGCCAGCAGCTTAGTTCAGGTCCAGCCCCAGCATTTT.